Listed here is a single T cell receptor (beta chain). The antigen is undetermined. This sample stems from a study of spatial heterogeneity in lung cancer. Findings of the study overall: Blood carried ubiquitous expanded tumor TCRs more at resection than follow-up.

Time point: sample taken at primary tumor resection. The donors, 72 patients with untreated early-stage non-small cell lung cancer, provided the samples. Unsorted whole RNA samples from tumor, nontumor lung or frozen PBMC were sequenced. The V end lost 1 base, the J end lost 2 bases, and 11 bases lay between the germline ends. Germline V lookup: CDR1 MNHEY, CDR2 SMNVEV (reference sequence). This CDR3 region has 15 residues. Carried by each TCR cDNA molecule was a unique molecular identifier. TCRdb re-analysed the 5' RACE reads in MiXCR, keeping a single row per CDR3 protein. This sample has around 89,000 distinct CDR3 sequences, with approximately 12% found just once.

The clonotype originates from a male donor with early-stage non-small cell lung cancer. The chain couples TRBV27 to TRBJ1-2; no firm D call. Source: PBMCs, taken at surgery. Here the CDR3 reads CASSLFGGLNYGYTF. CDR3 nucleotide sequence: TGTGCCAGCAGTTTATTTGGAGGGCTAAACTATGGCTACACCTTC.